This section outlines one T cell receptor beta chain sequence together with its context. Its antigen is unknown. A J-beta primer mix and a sample-barcoded 5' primer were used in a second PCR of about 7 to 12 cycles. A single record per CDR3 protein comes from TCRdb applying MiXCR to the 5' RACE reads. The sample contains some 1,500,000 distinct CDR3 sequences, roughly 43% of which appear only once. This entry belongs to a study of blood T cells in healthy people across ages. Overall study results and limits: With age, beta diversity per million T cells declined roughly linearly, significantly by 35 to 40.

Trimming cost V 1 base and J 7 bases; bases outside gene matches: 5. CDR3 size: 14 residues. This chain connects TRBV12-3 or TRBV12-4 to TRBJ2-7; TRBD1 agrees at 9 bases. Sequencing used blood. The origin of this receptor is a woman in her late teens or twenties in good health. In DNA, the CDR3 is TGTGCCAGCAGTTTAGTACAGGGGGCTGATGAGCAGTACTTC. Its protein product is CASSLVQGADEQYF.